This record looks at one T cell receptor beta chain sequence and its context. Profiled with immunoSEQ multiplex PCR; TCRdb holds only in-frame clones, not every one. The sample comprises about 2.3 million clones, roughly 93% of which are singletons, and 0.39% rests with the top ten. The V gene's germline CDR1 is SGHTA and CDR2 FQGTGA. This CDR3 spans 13 amino acids. The V gene lost 5 bases and the J gene lost 4 bases, with 9 bases spanning the gap. This specimen comes from a study of shared clonotypes between healthy human individuals. Study-wide background: CD4 naive and CD4 memory each took three plates per donor, while CD8 naive took two and CD8 memory one.

The chain has TRBV7-3 and TRBJ2-1, with D tentatively TRBD2 (6 bases). The sequence was collected from a man younger than 30 in good health. Some clones in this sample may be carry-over from other donors' samples. Sequenced input: naive CD4+ T cells from PBMCs. Documented subset: CD45RA+ positively selected. CDR3 protein: CASSNGLYNEQFF. CDR3 in DNA: TGTGCCAGCAGCAACGGACTATACAATGAGCAGTTCTTC.